These 22 T cell receptor beta chains were sequenced from one sample in a study of shared clonotypes between healthy human individuals. Using immunoSEQ multiplex PCR, the repertoire was profiled, and TCRdb retains in-frame clones only, with some absent. This sample yields about 1 million clones, of which under 80% are seen a single time; about 1.5% belongs to the top ten. Input material: memory CD4+ T cells sorted from blood. Noted subset: CD45RA-negative fraction. These receptor sequences come from a man between 18 and 35 years old in good health.

This sequence joins TRBV28 and TRBJ2-3; D not certain. The ends were cut back, 7 bases at V and 2 bases at J, with 7 bases in the middle. Germline V gene lookup returns CDR1 MDHEN and CDR2 SYDVKM. There are 12 residues in the CDR3. The CDR3 is CASNQYTDTQYF. DNA of the CDR3: TGTGCCAGCAATCAGTACACAGATACGCAGTATTTT.

The gene calls are TRBV7-8 and TRBJ1-6; D not resolved. Germline CDR1 reads SGHVS; CDR2 reads FQNEAQ. V was pared by 5 bases and J by 3 bases, with 8 bases between. The CDR3 consists of 14 residues. The CDR3 DNA follows: TGTGCCAGCAGCCGAAGGGACTATAATTCACCCCTCCACTTT. It yields the protein CASSRRDYNSPLHF. Full variable domain (remainder filled in from reference TRBV7-8 and TRBJ1-6): GAGVSQSPRYKVAKRGQDVALRCDPISGHVSLFWYQQALGQGPEFLTYFQNEAQLDKSGLPSDRFFAERPEGSVSTLKIQRTQQEDSAVYLCASSRRDYNSPLHFGNGTRLTVT.

The V gene is TRBV30, the J gene TRBJ2-5; D gene ambiguous. CDR1 is GTSNPN and CDR2 is SVGIG in the germline V gene (reference sequence). This CDR3 has 13 residues. The ends were cut back, 0 bases at V and 4 bases at J, with 9 bases in the middle. CDR3 residues: CAWSVLGRETQYF. The CDR3 region has the DNA TGTGCCTGGAGTGTTTTAGGGCGAGAGACCCAGTACTTC.

The chain employs TRBV7-2 and TRBJ2-7; TRBD1 matches 9 bases. The CDR3 covers 15 residues. CDR1 and CDR2 from the germline V gene are SGHTA and FQGNSA. The V segment lost 5 bases and the J segment 4 bases; nucleotides outside the gene matches: 9. CDR3 in amino acids: CASSQRGQGLYEQYF. Here the CDR3 DNA reads TGTGCCAGCAGCCAGAGAGGACAGGGGCTATACGAGCAGTACTTC.

The sample holds a few counts of this clone. The V call is TRBV5-6, the J call TRBJ1-3; 8 bases are shared with TRBD1. Trimming removed 4 bases from V and 7 bases from J; junction bases left unmatched: 19. This CDR3 contains 18 residues. Germline V gene lookup returns CDR1 SGHDT and CDR2 YYEEEE. For the CDR3, the DNA is TGTGCCAGCAGCCGAGCACTAGAGGTCTGGACAGGGAGGAACACCATATATTTT. Translating it yields CASSRALEVWTGRNTIYF.

J is TRBJ1-4 and V is TRBV27; D gene unclear. The V gene lost 8 bases and the J gene lost 6 bases, with 13 bases spanning the gap. This CDR3 is built from 13 residues. From germline, CDR1 is MNHEY and CDR2 SMNVEV (reference sequence). The CDR3 nucleotides read TGTGCCAGCCGGCCGTCCCCTGATGAAAAACTGTTTTTT. It encodes CASRPSPDEKLFF.

The J gene is TRBJ2-7, the V gene TRBV7-2; TRBD2 aligns across 12 bases. Trimming cost V 4 bases and J 7 bases; bases outside gene matches: 5. The CDR3 totals 14 residues. The germline gives CDR1 SGHTA, CDR2 FQGNSA. CDR3 sequence: CASSWTSGEGEQYF. The CDR3 coding sequence is TGTGCCAGCAGCTGGACTAGCGGGGAGGGTGAGCAGTACTTC.

V gene TRBV7-9 combines with J gene TRBJ1-1; TRBD1 might be the D (6 bases). The CDR3 is 16 residues long. Germline V CDR1 and CDR2: SEHNR, FQNEAQ (reference sequence). V lost 1 base and J lost 5, with 17 bases in between. The CDR3 is CASSLERGPGGTEAFF. In DNA form, the CDR3 reads TGTGCCAGCAGCTTAGAACGGGGGCCGGGAGGTACTGAAGCTTTCTTT.

This sequence joins TRBV6-1 and TRBJ1-1; 7 bases fit TRBD1. Germline V gives CDR1 MNHNS, CDR2 SASEGT. The V and J ends lost 6 bases and 0 bases, in that order; junction bases with no gene match: 4. The CDR3 contains 14 residues. CDR3 sequence (DNA): TGTGCCAGCAGGCCAGGGGGGTTGAACACTGAAGCTTTCTTT. Amino acid sequence: CASRPGGLNTEAFF.

This clone came up a few times. The rearrangement links TRBV5-1 to TRBJ2-6; 8 bases line up with TRBD2. V was pared by 5 bases and J by 0 bases, with 10 bases of the junction left unmatched. Germline values: CDR1 SGHRS, CDR2 YFSETQ. CDR3 length: 18 residues. Here the CDR3 DNA reads TGCGCCAGCAGTCCCACCGGGGGGGAGAGCTCTGGGGCCAACGTCCTGACTTTC. It encodes CASSPTGGESSGANVLTF.

The chain recombines TRBV11-2 with TRBJ2-1, with 14 bases identical to TRBD2. This CDR3 comprises 17 residues. V dropped 5 bases and J dropped 5; count of bases not matched to a gene: 8. The germline V gene has CDR1 SGHAT and CDR2 FQNNGV. The CDR3 DNA reads TGTGCCAGCAGCCTCGGGACTAGCGGGAGACCGAACAATGAGCAGTTCTTC. Translation gives CASSLGTSGRPNNEQFF.

The V and J genes are TRBV7-8 and TRBJ2-3; no reliable D call. V was cut by 5 bases and J by 2 bases, with 11 bases left in between. Germline V lookup: CDR1 SGHVS, CDR2 FQNEAQ. The CDR3 is 14 residues long. CDR3 region: CASSTYIVTDTQYF. In DNA, the CDR3 is TGTGCCAGCAGCACCTATATAGTCACAGATACGCAGTATTTT.

The genes are TRBV9 and TRBJ2-3; D is perhaps TRBD2 (7 bases). This CDR3 is built from 17 residues. V shed 1 base and J shed 6 bases, with 21 bases lying between them. Germline V CDR1 and CDR2: SGDLS, YYNGEE. The CDR3 bases are TGTGCCAGCAGCGTAACTGGGGGGGCTAGCGAGGAGGATACGCAGTATTTT. This codes for CASSVTGGASEEDTQYF.

This clone was detected only a few times. J is TRBJ2-6 and V is TRBV5-4; TRBD1 aligns across 7 bases. The CDR3 loop spans 15 amino acids. V was clipped by 4 bases and J by 4 bases; unmatched bases: 5. In germline, CDR1 is SGHNT, CDR2 YYREEE (reference sequence). In DNA form, the CDR3 reads TGTGCCAGCAGCACACAGGGGTCCGGGGCCAACGTCCTGACTTTC. This encodes CASSTQGSGANVLTF.

This clone was observed once. V is TRBV4-1 and J is TRBJ2-5; D perhaps matches TRBD1 (6 bases). This CDR3 is 16 amino acids long. The V end lost 1 base, the J end lost 5 bases, and 17 bases lay between the germline ends. Germline V lookup: CDR1 MGHRA, CDR2 YSYEKL. CDR3 nucleotide sequence: TGCGCCAGCAGCCAAGGGGGGCTAGCTTCGTCGGAGACCCAGTACTTC. It translates to CASSQGGLASSETQYF.

This clone occurred a few times. The V gene is TRBV11-2, the J gene TRBJ2-2, with D possibly matching TRBD2 (5 bases). The CDR3 covers 14 residues. Per the germline V gene, CDR1 is SGHAT and CDR2 is FQNNGV. With 3 bases removed from V and 4 bases from J, the gap between germline ends came to 9 bases. The CDR3 coding sequence is TGTGCCAGCAGCTTTCAAGCGGCCACCGGGGAGCTGTTTTTT. Translated, it gives CASSFQAATGELFF.

The rearrangement uses TRBV18 and TRBJ2-5; D ambiguous. Trimming cost V 4 bases and J 4 bases, with 7 bases left between them. This CDR3 region has 12 residues. CDR1 is KGHSH and CDR2 is LQKENI in the germline V gene. DNA for the CDR3: TGTGCCAGCTCACTCGCCCTAGAGACCCAGTACTTC. Amino acids: CASSLALETQYF. The full variable domain, in which reference TRBV18 and TRBJ2-5 provide the parts outside the CDR3, is NAGVMQNPRHLVRRRGQEARLRCSPMKGHSHVYWYRQLPEEGLKFMVYLQKENIIDESGMPKERFSAEFPKEGPSILRIQQVVRGDSAAYFCASSLALETQYFGPGTRLLVL.

This clone showed up just once. The gene calls are TRBV19 and TRBJ2-4, with D possibly TRBD2 on 6 matching bases. Germline V lookup: CDR1 LNHDA, CDR2 SQIVND (reference sequence). This CDR3 region has 15 residues. The V end was cut by 8 bases, the J end by 3 bases, with 17 bases between. CDR3 sequence: CASSRERAGKNIQYF. In DNA, the CDR3 is TGTGCCAGTTCCCGGGAGCGGGCGGGCAAAAACATTCAGTACTTC.

The rearrangement links TRBV5-1 to TRBJ1-6; D is uncertain. The germline V gene encodes CDR1 SGHRS and CDR2 YFSETQ. Trimming stripped 5 bases from V and 7 bases from J, with 10 bases between. The CDR3 consists of 13 residues. CDR3 DNA sequence: TGCGCCAGCAGTTCTGAAACCAATTCACCCCTCCACTTT. Translation: CASSSETNSPLHF.

This clone was counted only a few times. For the CDR3, the DNA is TGTGCCAGCAGTTTAAAAGTCTCGGGGGGCGAAGCTTTCTTT. Protein product: CASSLKVSGGEAFF. The J gene is TRBJ1-1, the V gene TRBV27, with D perhaps matching TRBD1 (6 bases). The V gene lost 2 bases and the J gene lost 8 bases, with 15 bases spanning the gap. Germline V gene lookup returns CDR1 MNHEY and CDR2 SMNVEV (reference sequence). This CDR3 is built from 14 residues.

CDR3 in amino acids: CASSAGMEAFF. The CDR3, as DNA: TGTGCCAGCAGTGCCGGGATGGAAGCTTTCTTT. This chain uses TRBV2 with TRBJ1-1; D not resolved. V shed 4 bases and J shed 8 bases, with 8 bases lying between them. The CDR3 contains 11 residues. Germline-derived CDR1 and CDR2 are SNHLY and FYNNEI.

The J gene is TRBJ2-3, the V gene TRBV10-3; D possibly matches TRBD1 or TRBD2 (5 bases each). Trimming stripped 7 bases from V and 6 bases from J, with 17 bases between. Germline V lookup: CDR1 ENHRY, CDR2 SYGVKD. CDR3 length equals 14 residues. CDR3 sequence: CAINRGERSDTQYF. In DNA, the CDR3 is TGTGCCATCAATCGAGGGGAGAGGTCGGATACGCAGTATTTT.